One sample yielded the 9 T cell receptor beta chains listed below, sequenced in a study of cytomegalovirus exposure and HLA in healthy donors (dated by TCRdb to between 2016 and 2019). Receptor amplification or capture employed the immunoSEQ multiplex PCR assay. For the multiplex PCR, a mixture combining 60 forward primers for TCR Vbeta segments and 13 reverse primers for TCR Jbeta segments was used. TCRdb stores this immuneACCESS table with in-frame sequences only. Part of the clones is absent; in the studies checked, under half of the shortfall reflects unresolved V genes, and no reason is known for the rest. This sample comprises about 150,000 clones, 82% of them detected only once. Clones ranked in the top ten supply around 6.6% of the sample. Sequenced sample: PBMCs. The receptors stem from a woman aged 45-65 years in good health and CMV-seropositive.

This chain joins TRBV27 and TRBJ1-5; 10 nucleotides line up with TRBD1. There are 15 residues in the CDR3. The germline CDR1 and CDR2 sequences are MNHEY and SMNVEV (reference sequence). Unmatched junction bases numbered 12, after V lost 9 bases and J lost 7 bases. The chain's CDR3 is CASLGQGSGGQPQHF. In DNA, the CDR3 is TGTGCCAGTCTGGGACAGGGGTCAGGCGGACAGCCCCAGCATTTT.

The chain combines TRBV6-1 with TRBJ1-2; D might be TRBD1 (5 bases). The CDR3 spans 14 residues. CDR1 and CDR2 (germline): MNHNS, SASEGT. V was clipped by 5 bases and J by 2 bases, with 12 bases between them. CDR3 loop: CASSRADRNYGYTF. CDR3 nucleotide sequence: TGTGCCAGCAGTCGAGCAGACAGAAACTATGGCTACACCTTC.

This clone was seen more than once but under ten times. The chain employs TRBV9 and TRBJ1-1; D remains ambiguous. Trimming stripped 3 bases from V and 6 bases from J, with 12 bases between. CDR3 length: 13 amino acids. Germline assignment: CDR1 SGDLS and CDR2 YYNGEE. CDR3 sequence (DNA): TGTGCCAGCAGCGCGGGAAGCCACGCTGAAGCTTTCTTT. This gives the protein CASSAGSHAEAFF.

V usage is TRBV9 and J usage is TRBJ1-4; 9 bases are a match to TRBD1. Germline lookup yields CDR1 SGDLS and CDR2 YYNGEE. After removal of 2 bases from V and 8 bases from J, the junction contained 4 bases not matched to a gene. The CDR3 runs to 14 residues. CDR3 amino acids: CASSVGQGNEKLFF. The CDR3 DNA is TGTGCCAGCAGCGTGGGACAGGGAAACGAAAAACTGTTTTTT.

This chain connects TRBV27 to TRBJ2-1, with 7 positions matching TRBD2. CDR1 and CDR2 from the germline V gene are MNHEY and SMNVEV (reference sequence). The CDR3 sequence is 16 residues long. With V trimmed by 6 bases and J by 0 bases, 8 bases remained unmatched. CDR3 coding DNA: TGTGCCAGCAGCTTCCTCGGGGGGAACTCCTACAATGAGCAGTTCTTC. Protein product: CASSFLGGNSYNEQFF.

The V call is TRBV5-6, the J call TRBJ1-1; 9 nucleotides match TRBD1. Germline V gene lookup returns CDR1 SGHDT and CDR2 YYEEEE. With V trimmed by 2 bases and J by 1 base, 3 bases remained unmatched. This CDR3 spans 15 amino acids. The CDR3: CASSLPGQGNTEAFF. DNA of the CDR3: TGTGCCAGCAGCTTACCGGGACAGGGGAACACTGAAGCTTTCTTT. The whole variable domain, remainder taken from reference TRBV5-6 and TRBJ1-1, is DAGVTQSPTHLIKTRGQQVTLRCSPKSGHDTVSWYQQALGQGPQFIFQYYEEEERQRGNFPDRFSGHQFPNYSSELNVNALLLGDSALYLCASSLPGQGNTEAFFGQGTRLTVV.

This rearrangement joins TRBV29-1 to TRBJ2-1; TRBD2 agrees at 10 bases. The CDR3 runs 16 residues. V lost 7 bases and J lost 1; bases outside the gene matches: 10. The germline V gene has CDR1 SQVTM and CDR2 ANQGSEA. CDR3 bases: TGCAGCGGGGGGGGAGCGGGGGGGAGTTCCTACAATGAGCAGTTCTTC. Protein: CSGGGAGGSSYNEQFF.

The CDR3 bases are TGTGCCAGCAGCCCACGGGGGGGAACCGGGGAGCTGTTTTTT. It translates to CASSPRGGTGELFF. V gene TRBV11-3 combines with J gene TRBJ2-2, with 8 positions matching TRBD2. Germline loops: CDR1 SGHNT, CDR2 YENEEA. This CDR3 comprises 14 residues. The V and J ends lost 5 bases and 5 bases, in that order; junction bases with no gene match: 4. Full variable domain (outside the CDR3, taken from reference TRBV11-3 and TRBJ2-2): EAGVVQSPRYKIIEKKQPVAFWCNPISGHNTLYWYLQNLGQGPELLIRYENEEAVDDSQLPKDRFSAERLKGVDSTLKIQPAELGDSAVYLCASSPRGGTGELFFGEGSRLTVL.

Written as DNA, the CDR3 is TGTGCCAGCAGCGTCACGGGGGACACCGGGGAGCTGTTTTTT. This codes for CASSVTGDTGELFF. The chain is built from TRBV9 and TRBJ2-2, with TRBD2 as a possible D gene (6 bases). The V gene's germline CDR1 is SGDLS and CDR2 YYNGEE. V shed 2 bases and J shed 3 bases, with 8 bases lying between them. CDR3 length: 14 residues. The full variable domain, in which reference TRBV9 and TRBJ2-2 provide the parts outside the CDR3, is DSGVTQTPKHLITATGQRVTLRCSPRSGDLSVYWYQQSLDQGLQFLIQYYNGEERAKGNILERFSAQQFPDLHSELNLSSLELGDSALYFCASSVTGDTGELFFGEGSRLTVL.